These 15 T cell receptor beta chains share one sample of origin, sequenced in a study of T cell responses to AZD1222 COVID-19 vaccine. The data were produced by immunoSEQ multiplex PCR, yet TCRdb's version contains in-frame clones alone and is incomplete. Of some 150,000 clones listed, more than 70% are singletons. Sequenced here: peripheral blood, sampled 28 days after the second AZD1222 dose. Receptors were obtained from an adult who received the AZD1222 COVID-19 vaccine.

The V gene is TRBV5-8, the J gene TRBJ2-7; no firm D call. V was shortened by 5 bases and J by 7 bases, with 13 bases between the two germline ends. There are 12 residues in the CDR3. CDR1 is SGHTS and CDR2 is YDEGEE in the germline V gene. This chain's CDR3 is CASSHLGWEQYF. The CDR3 DNA is TGTGCCAGCAGTCATTTAGGGTGGGAGCAGTACTTC.

CDR3 sequence: CASSIRAGEIYGYTF. The CDR3 DNA follows: TGTGCCAGTAGTATCAGGGCAGGGGAAATCTATGGCTACACCTTC. The V gene is TRBV19, the J gene TRBJ1-2; tentatively, D is TRBD1 (6 bases). The V and J ends lost 3 bases and 4 bases respectively, with 15 bases between them. In germline, CDR1 is LNHDA, CDR2 SQIVND (reference sequence). CDR3 size: 15 residues.

V gene TRBV6-4 combines with J gene TRBJ1-2, with 8 bases identical to TRBD1. Germline V gene data show CDR1 as MRHNA and CDR2 as SNTAGT. The length of the CDR3 is 13 residues. The V segment lost 6 bases and the J segment 4 bases; nucleotides outside the gene matches: 4. Here the CDR3 reads CASRETGGYGYTF. The CDR3 coding sequence is TGTGCCAGCAGGGAAACAGGGGGCTATGGCTACACCTTC.

The chain recombines TRBV6-5 with TRBJ2-5; D not resolved. Germline V gene sequence: CDR1 MNHEY, CDR2 SVGAGI. V was clipped by 0 bases and J by 3 bases, with 11 bases between them. CDR3 length: 15 amino acids. The CDR3 sequence is CASSYSGRSKETQYF. The CDR3 DNA follows: TGTGCCAGCAGTTACTCGGGAAGGAGTAAAGAGACCCAGTACTTC.

The rearrangement uses TRBV5-1 and TRBJ2-2; no reliable D call. Germline V gene data show CDR1 as SGHRS and CDR2 as YFSETQ. The CDR3 runs to 13 residues. V was cut by 0 bases and J by 3 bases, with 3 bases left in between. The DNA of the CDR3 is TGCGCCAGCAGCTTGGCCGACACCGGGGAGCTGTTTTTT. Amino acid sequence: CASSLADTGELFF.

The chain joins TRBV13 to TRBJ2-7; D is perhaps TRBD1 (7 bases). Per germline, CDR1 PRHDT and CDR2 FYEKMQ (reference sequence). This CDR3 is 13 amino acids long. Deletions cut 2 bases from V and 7 bases from J, with 12 bases between. CDR3 sequence reads: CASSLSGGPEQYF. The CDR3 nucleotides are TGTGCCAGCAGCTTATCAGGGGGGCCGGAGCAGTACTTC.

The chain couples TRBV4-1 to TRBJ1-1, with a weak D call TRBD1 (6 bases). V was cut by 2 bases and J by 4 bases, with 11 bases left in between. This CDR3 comprises 14 residues. Germline V gene sequence: CDR1 MGHRA, CDR2 YSYEKL. CDR3 region: CASSQPDRSTEAFF. DNA for the CDR3: TGCGCCAGCAGCCAACCAGACAGGAGCACTGAAGCTTTCTTT.

The chain joins TRBV5-4 to TRBJ1-2; maybe TRBD1 (6 bases). CDR1 SGHNT and CDR2 YYREEE come from the germline V gene (reference sequence). The V and J ends lost 4 bases and 4 bases respectively, with 14 bases between them. This CDR3 has 14 amino acids. CDR3 residues: CASSLQGSGYGYTF. The CDR3 DNA sequence: TGTGCCAGCAGCCTACAGGGATCGGGCTATGGCTACACCTTC.

This clone was seen just once. The chain links TRBV14 to TRBJ2-3, with 8 nucleotides matching TRBD2. The V and J ends lost 1 base and 0 bases, in that order; junction bases with no gene match: 3. The CDR3 totals 16 residues. Germline CDR1 reads SGHDN; CDR2 reads FVKESK. The CDR3 coding sequence is TGTGCCAGCAGCCAAGGCACTAGCGGAAGCACAGATACGCAGTATTTT. The encoded protein is CASSQGTSGSTDTQYF.

The chain links TRBV28 to TRBJ2-5, with D perhaps TRBD1 or TRBD2 (6 bases each). The CDR3 covers 15 residues. The germline V gene encodes CDR1 MDHEN and CDR2 SYDVKM. The V end was cut by 1 base, the J end by 5 bases, with 14 bases between. The CDR3 DNA sequence: TGTGCCAGCAGTTTATCCGGGGGCCTGCACGAGACCCAGTACTTC. Its translation is CASSLSGGLHETQYF.

This clone was counted only a few times. This chain connects TRBV6-5 to TRBJ1-5, with unresolved D. Between the trimmed V and J ends, which lost 0 bases and 8 bases, there was a span of 11 bases. Germline CDR1 and CDR2: MNHEY and SVGAGI. This CDR3 comprises 14 residues. This chain's CDR3 is CASSYSEGFEPQHF. In nucleotides, the CDR3 is TGTGCCAGCAGTTACTCAGAGGGATTTGAGCCCCAGCATTTT.

V usage is TRBV5-5 and J usage is TRBJ2-7, with 7 bases matching TRBD2. This CDR3 contains 15 residues. Germline loops: CDR1 SGHKS, CDR2 YYEKEE (reference sequence). Trimming cost V 5 bases and J 4 bases; bases outside gene matches: 12. The CDR3 spells CASRIKGTGGYEQYF. The CDR3 region has the DNA TGTGCCAGCAGAATTAAAGGGACGGGAGGTTACGAGCAGTACTTC.

The chain combines TRBV18 with TRBJ1-3; D is undetermined. Deletions cut 0 bases from V and 0 bases from J, with 9 bases between. There are 16 residues in the CDR3. CDR1 and CDR2 from the germline V gene are KGHSH and LQKENI. The CDR3 protein is CASSPPTLSSGNTIYF. The CDR3 nucleotides read TGTGCCAGCTCACCACCGACCCTAAGCTCTGGAAACACCATATATTTT.

This clone was seen only once. The V and J genes are TRBV6-5 and TRBJ1-2; possibly TRBD1 for D (5 bases). This CDR3 is 14 amino acids long. Germline values: CDR1 MNHEY, CDR2 SVGAGI. V was clipped by 5 bases and J by 3 bases, with 13 bases between them. The CDR3, as DNA: TGTGCCAGCAGTCTCCGGGACGGATACTATGGCTACACCTTC. It codes for CASSLRDGYYGYTF.

J is TRBJ1-1 and V is TRBV6-5, with D uncertain. The V gene's germline CDR1 is MNHEY and CDR2 SVGAGI. V was clipped by 0 bases and J by 1 base, with 12 bases between them. The CDR3 extends over 16 amino acids. The CDR3 reads CASSYSSGLGNTEAFF. The CDR3 coding sequence is TGTGCCAGCAGTTACTCGAGTGGGTTAGGGAACACTGAAGCTTTCTTT.